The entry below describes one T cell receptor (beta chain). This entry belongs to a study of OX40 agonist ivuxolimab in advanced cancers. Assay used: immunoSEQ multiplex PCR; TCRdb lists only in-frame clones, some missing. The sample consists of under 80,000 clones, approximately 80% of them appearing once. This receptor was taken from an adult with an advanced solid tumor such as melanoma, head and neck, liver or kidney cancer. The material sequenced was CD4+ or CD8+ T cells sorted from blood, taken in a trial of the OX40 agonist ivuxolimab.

Here the CDR3 DNA reads TGTGCCAGCAGCATAGCGGGACTAGCGGGGGGGTCCTACAATGAGCAGTTCTTC. This translates into CASSIAGLAGGSYNEQFF. This rearrangement joins TRBV9 to TRBJ2-1; 16 bases match TRBD2. The trim removed 4 bases at V and 1 base at J, leaving 5 bases unmatched. The length of the CDR3 is 18 residues. Germline CDR1 and CDR2: SGDLS and YYNGEE.